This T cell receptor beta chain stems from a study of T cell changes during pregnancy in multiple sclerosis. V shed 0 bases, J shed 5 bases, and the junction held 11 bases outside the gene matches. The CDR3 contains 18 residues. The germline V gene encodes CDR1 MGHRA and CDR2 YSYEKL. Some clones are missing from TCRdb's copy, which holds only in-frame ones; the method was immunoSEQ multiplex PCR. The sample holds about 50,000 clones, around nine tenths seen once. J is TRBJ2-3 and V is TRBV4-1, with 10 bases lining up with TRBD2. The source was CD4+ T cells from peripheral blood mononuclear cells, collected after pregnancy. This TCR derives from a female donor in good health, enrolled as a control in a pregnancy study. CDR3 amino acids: CASSQDVLGLAGGDTQYF. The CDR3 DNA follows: TGCGCCAGCAGCCAAGATGTTTTAGGATTAGCGGGAGGAGATACGCAGTATTTT.